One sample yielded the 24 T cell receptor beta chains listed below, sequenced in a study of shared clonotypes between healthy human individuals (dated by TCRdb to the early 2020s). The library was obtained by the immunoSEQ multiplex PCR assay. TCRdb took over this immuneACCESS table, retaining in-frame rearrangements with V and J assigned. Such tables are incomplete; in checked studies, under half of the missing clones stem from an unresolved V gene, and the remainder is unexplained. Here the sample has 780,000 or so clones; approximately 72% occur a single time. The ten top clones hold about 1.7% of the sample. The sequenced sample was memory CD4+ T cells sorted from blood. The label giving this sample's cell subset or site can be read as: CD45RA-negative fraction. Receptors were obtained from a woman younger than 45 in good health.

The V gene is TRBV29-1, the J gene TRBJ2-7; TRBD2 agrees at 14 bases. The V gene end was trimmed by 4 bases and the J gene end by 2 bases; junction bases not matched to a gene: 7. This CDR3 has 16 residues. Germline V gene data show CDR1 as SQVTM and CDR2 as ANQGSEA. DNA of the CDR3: TGCAGCGTTGGTGGACTAGCGGGAGGAACGACCTACGAGCAGTACTTC. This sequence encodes CSVGGLAGGTTYEQYF.

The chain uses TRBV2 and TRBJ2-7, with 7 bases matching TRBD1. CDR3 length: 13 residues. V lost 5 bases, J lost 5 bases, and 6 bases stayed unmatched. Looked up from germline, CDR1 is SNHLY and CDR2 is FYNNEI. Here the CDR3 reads CASSRDSYNEQYF. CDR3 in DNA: TGTGCCAGCAGTCGGGACAGCTATAACGAGCAGTACTTC. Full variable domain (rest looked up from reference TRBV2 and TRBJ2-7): EPEVTQTPSHQVTQMGQEVILRCVPISNHLYFYWYRQILGQKVEFLVSFYNNEISEKSEIFDDQFSVERPDGSNFTLKIRSTKLEDSAMYFCASSRDSYNEQYFGPGTRLTVT.

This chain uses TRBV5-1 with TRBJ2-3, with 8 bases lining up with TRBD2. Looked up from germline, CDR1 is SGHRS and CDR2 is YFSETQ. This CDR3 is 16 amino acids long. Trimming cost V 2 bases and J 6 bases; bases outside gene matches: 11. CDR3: CASSLGPGGGQDTQYF. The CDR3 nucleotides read TGCGCCAGCAGCTTAGGACCGGGCGGGGGGCAGGATACGCAGTATTTT.

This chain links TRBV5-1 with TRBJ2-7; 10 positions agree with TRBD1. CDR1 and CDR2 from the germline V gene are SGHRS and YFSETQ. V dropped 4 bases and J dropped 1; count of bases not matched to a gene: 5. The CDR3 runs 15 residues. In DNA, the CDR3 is TGCGCCAGCAGCAGAGGGACAGGGGAGTCCTACGAGCAGTACTTC. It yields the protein CASSRGTGESYEQYF.

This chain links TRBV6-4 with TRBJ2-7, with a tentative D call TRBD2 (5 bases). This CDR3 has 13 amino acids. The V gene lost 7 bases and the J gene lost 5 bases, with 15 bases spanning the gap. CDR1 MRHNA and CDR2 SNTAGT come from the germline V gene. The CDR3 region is CASNTGETNEQYF. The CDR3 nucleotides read TGTGCCAGCAATACCGGGGAGACAAACGAGCAGTACTTC.

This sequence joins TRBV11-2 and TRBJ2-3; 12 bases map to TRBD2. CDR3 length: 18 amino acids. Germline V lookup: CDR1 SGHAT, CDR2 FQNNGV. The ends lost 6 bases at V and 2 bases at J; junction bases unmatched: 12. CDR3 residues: CASRKPRTSGEFTDTQYF. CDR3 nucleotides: TGTGCCAGCAGAAAACCCCGGACTAGCGGGGAATTCACAGATACGCAGTATTTT.

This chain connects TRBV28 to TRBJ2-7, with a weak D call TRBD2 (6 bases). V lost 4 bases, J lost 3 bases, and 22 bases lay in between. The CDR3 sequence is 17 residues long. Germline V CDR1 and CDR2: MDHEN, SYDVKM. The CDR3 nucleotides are TGTGCCAGCAGTTCCCCTGGGCGCGGAGGGTCGAACTACGAGCAGTACTTC. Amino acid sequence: CASSSPGRGGSNYEQYF. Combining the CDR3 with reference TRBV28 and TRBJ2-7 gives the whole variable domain DVKVTQSSRYLVKRTGEKVFLECVQDMDHENMFWYRQDPGLGLRLIYFSYDVKMKEKGDIPEGYSVSREKKERFSLILESASTNQTSMYLCASSSPGRGGSNYEQYFGPGTRLTVT.

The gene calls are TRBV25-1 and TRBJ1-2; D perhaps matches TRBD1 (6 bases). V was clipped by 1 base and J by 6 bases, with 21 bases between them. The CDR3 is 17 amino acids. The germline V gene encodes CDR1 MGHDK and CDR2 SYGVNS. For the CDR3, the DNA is TGTGCCAGCAGTGAATCTCTTTCAACGGGGGCCTTCGATGGCTACACCTTC. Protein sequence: CASSESLSTGAFDGYTF.

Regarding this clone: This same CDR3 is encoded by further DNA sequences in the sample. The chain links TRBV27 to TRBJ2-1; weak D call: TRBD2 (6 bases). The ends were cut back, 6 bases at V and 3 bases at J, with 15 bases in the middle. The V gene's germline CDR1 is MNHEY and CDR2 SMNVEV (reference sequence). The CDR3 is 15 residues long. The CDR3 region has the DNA TGTGCCAGCAGGTTGACTGGGGGGAGCTACAATGAGCAGTTCTTC. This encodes CASRLTGGSYNEQFF.

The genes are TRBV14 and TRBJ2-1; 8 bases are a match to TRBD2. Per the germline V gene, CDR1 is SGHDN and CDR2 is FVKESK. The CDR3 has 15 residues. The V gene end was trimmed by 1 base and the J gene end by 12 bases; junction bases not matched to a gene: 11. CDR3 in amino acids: CASSQGATRAGGQFF. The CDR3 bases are TGTGCCAGCAGCCAAGGTGCGACCCGGGCGGGAGGGCAGTTCTTC.

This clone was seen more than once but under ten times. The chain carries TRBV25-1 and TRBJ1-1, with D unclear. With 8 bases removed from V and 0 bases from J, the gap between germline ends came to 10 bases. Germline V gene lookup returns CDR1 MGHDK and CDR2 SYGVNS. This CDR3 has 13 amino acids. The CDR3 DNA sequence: TGTGCCAGCGTACAGCACATGAACACTGAAGCTTTCTTT. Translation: CASVQHMNTEAFF.

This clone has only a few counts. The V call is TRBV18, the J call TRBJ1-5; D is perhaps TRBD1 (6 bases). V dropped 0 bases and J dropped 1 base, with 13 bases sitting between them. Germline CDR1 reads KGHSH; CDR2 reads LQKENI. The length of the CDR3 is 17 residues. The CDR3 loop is CASSPPGGLGSNQPQHF. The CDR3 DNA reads TGTGCCAGCTCACCACCGGGGGGGCTAGGAAGCAATCAGCCCCAGCATTTT.

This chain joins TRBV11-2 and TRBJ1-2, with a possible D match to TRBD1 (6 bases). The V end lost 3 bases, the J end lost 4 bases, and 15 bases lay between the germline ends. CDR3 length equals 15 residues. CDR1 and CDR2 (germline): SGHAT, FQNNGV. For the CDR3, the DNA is TGTGCCAGCAGCTTCCCCTCACAGGGTACCTATGGCTACACCTTC. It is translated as CASSFPSQGTYGYTF.

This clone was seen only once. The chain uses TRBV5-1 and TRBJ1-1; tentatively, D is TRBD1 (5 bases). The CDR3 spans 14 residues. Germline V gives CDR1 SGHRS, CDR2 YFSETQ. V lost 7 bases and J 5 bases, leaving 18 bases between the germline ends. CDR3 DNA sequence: TGCGCCAGCCGAGACAGTCTAGGCGTGACTGAAGCTTTCTTT. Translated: CASRDSLGVTEAFF.

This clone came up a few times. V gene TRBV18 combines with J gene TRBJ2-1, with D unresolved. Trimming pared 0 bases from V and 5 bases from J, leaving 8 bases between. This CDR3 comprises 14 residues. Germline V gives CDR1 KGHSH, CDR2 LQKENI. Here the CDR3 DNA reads TGTGCCAGCTCACCACCCGTGGGAAACAATGAGCAGTTCTTC. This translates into CASSPPVGNNEQFF.

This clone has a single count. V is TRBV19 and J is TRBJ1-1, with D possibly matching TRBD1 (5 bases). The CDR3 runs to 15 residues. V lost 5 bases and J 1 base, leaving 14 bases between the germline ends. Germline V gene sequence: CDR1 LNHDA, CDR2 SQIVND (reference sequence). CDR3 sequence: CASSPGPQGNTEAFF. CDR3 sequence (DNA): TGTGCCAGTAGTCCCGGACCTCAGGGGAACACTGAAGCTTTCTTT.

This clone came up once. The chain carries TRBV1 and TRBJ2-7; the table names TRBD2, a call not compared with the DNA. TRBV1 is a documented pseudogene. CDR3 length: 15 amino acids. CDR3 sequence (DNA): TGCACCAGCAGCCAAGATTATAAGGGCGGGGGTGAGCAGTACTTC. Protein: CTSSQDYKGGGEQYF.

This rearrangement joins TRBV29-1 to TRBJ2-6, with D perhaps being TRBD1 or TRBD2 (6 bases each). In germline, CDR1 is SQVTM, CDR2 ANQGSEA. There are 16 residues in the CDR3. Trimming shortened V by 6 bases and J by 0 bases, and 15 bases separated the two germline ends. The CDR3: CSVGGQGGSGANVLTF. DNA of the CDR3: TGCAGCGTAGGGGGGCAGGGTGGCTCTGGGGCCAACGTCCTGACTTTC.

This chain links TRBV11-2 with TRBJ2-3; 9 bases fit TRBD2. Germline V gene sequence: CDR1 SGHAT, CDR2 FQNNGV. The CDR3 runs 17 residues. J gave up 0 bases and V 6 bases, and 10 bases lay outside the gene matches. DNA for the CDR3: TGTGCCAGCAGATTTCCTAGCGGGATTCTTAGCACAGATACGCAGTATTTT. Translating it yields CASRFPSGILSTDTQYF.

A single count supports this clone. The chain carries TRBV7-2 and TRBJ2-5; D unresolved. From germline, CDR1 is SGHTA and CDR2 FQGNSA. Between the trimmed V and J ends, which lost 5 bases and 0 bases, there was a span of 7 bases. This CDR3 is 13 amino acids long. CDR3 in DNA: TGTGCCAGCAGCGTCGACTACCAAGAGACCCAGTACTTC. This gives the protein CASSVDYQETQYF.

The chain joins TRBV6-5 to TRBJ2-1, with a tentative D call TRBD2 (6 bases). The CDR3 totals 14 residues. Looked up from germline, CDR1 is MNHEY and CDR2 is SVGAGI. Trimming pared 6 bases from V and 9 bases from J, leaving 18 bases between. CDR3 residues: CASSRRGSAGEQFF. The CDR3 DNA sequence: TGTGCCAGCAGCCGACGGGGGTCAGCCGGTGAGCAGTTCTTC.

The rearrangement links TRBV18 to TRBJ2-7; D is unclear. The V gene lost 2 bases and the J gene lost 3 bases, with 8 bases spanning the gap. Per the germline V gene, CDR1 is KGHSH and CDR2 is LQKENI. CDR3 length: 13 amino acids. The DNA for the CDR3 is TGTGCCAGCTCACCAGGCGGATTCTACGAGCAGTACTTC. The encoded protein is CASSPGGFYEQYF. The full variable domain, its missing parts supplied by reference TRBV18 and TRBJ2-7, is NAGVMQNPRHLVRRRGQEARLRCSPMKGHSHVYWYRQLPEEGLKFMVYLQKENIIDESGMPKERFSAEFPKEGPSILRIQQVVRGDSAAYFCASSPGGFYEQYFGPGTRLTVT.

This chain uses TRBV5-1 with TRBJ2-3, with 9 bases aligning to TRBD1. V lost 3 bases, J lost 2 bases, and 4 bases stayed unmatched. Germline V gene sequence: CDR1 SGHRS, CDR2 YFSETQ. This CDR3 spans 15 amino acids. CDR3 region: CASSSDRGLTDTQYF. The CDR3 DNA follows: TGCGCCAGCAGCTCGGACAGGGGACTCACAGATACGCAGTATTTT.

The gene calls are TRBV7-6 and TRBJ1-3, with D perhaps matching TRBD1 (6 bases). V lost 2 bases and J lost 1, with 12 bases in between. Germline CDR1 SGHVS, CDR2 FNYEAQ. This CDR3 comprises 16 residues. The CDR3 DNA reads TGTGCCAGCAGCTTAAGGACAGTTGCTTCTGGAAACACCATATATTTT. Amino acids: CASSLRTVASGNTIYF.